The rows below give T cell receptor beta chains drawn from one sample of a study of blood T cell repertoires in COVID-19. Generated by immunoSEQ multiplex PCR, the TCRdb table keeps only in-frame clones and is missing some. The sample has about 170,000 clones, just under 95% seen once; the top ten hold about 5%. The specimen was peripheral blood. The source of these receptors is a woman in her forties or fifties with acute or convalescent COVID-19. CDR3s include the opening cysteine and the closing phenylalanine or tryptophan. The D gene is left open where the match is weak. Clone size is shown for a subset of rows, as once, few, many or a class of expanded clone.

V	size	D	J	DNA	CDR3
TRBV21-1	NA	NA	TRBJ1-3	TGTGCCAGCAGACAGGGTCTCACTCGGAAAACTGGAAACACCATATATTTT	CASRQGLTRKTGNTIYF
TRBV29-1	NA	NA	TRBJ1-2	TGCAGCGCTATCGGGGTATCGTATGGGGAATTCGGCTACACCTTC	CSAIGVSYGEFGYTF
TRBV9	NA	NA	TRBJ1-1	TGTGCCAGCAGCGTTACAGGGCAAGGGACTGAAGCTTTCTTT	CASSVTGQGTEAFF
TRBV4-1	NA	TRBD1	TRBJ1-4	TGCGCCAGCAGCGTAATCCGGGACAGGACTGAGAGAGGTGAAAAACTGTTTTTT	CASSVIRDRTERGEKLFF
TRBV5-6	NA	TRBD1	TRBJ2-7	TGTGCCAGCAGCTTGGCAGGACAGGGCCCAACCTACGAGCAGTACTTC	CASSLAGQGPTYEQYF
TRBV27	NA	NA	TRBJ2-1	TGTGCCAGCAGTTTATTGGGTGGGGGGGCCCCCCAGTTCTTC	CASSLLGGGAPQFF
TRBV28	NA	TRBD1	TRBJ2-2	TGTGCCAGCAGTTCTCTCCGGGACAGAGCGAACACCGGGGAGCTGTTTTTT	CASSSLRDRANTGELFF
TRBV7-2	NA	NA	TRBJ1-5	TGTGCCAGCAGCCTAGACAGTATCAATCAGCCCCAGCATTTT	CASSLDSINQPQHF
TRBV6-5	once	TRBD1	TRBJ1-2	TGTGCCAGCAGAAGTGTCGGACAGGTCTATGGCTACACCTTC	CASRSVGQVYGYTF
TRBV5-8	NA	TRBD2	TRBJ2-5	TGTGCCAGCAGCTCCGGAATAGCGGGAGGGCCGGAGACCCAGTACTTC	CASSSGIAGGPETQYF
TRBV6-5	NA	NA	TRBJ1-4	TGTGCCAGCAGGGAGAGGGCAGGTAATGAAAAACTGTTTTTT	CASRERAGNEKLFF
TRBV6-2/TRBV6-3	NA	TRBD2	TRBJ2-5	TGTGCCAGCAGTTTTGGCGGGAGCAGTGAGACCCAGTACTTC	CASSFGGSSETQYF
TRBV7-9	NA	TRBD2	TRBJ2-5	TGTGCCAGCACCAATGGACTAGCCGGGGAGACCCAGTACTTC	CASTNGLAGETQYF
TRBV27	NA	TRBD2	TRBJ2-6	TGTGCCAGCAGTTTACGTCCAGCGGGGGACGGGGCCAACGTCCTGACTTTC	CASSLRPAGDGANVLTF
TRBV2	NA	TRBD2	TRBJ2-1	TGTGCCAGCAGCCCTCCGGGACTAGTCACCTACAATGAGCAGTTCTTC	CASSPPGLVTYNEQFF
TRBV2	NA	TRBD2	TRBJ2-1	TGTGCCAGCAGTTCGGTTGGCGGGAGTATCGATGAGCAGTTCTTC	CASSSVGGSIDEQFF
TRBV7-2	once	TRBD2	TRBJ2-5	TGTGCCAGCAGCTTCGGGACTAGCGGGAGGGTCCGAGAGACCCAGTACTTC	CASSFGTSGRVRETQYF
TRBV13	NA	NA	TRBJ1-1	TGTGCCAGCAGCTCTTACCGGGAAGCTTTCTTT	CASSSYREAFF
TRBV7-8	few	NA	TRBJ1-3	TGTGCCAGCAGCTTAGATTGGGGAGACACCATATATTTT	CASSLDWGDTIYF
TRBV7-2	NA	NA	TRBJ2-7	TGTGCCAGCAGCTTAGACAGGCTACTCTCCGAGCAGTACTTC	CASSLDRLLSEQYF
TRBV18	NA	TRBD2	TRBJ2-5	TGTGCCAGCTCACCGCCGGGACTAGCGGTCCAAGAGACCCAGTACTTC	CASSPPGLAVQETQYF
TRBV30	NA	TRBD1	TRBJ1-1	TGTGCCTGGAGTTTCCGGACAGGGCGATCGGCCGAAGCTTTCTTT	CAWSFRTGRSAEAFF
TRBV6-5	NA	NA	TRBJ1-1	TGTGCCAGCAGCGCGCGCGGGGCAATGAACACTGAAGCTTTCTTT	CASSARGAMNTEAFF
TRBV7-9	NA	NA	TRBJ1-5	TGTGCCAGCAGCAGGGACATTGATCAGCCCCAGCATTTT	CASSRDIDQPQHF